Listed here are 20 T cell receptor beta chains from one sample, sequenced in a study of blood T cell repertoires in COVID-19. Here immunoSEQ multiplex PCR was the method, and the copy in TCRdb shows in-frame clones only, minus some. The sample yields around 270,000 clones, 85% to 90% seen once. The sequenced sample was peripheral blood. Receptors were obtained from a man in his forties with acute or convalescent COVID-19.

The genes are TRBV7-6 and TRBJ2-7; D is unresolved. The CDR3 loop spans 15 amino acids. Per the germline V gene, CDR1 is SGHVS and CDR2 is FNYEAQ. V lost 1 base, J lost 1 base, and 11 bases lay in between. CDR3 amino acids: CASSLEANPSYEQYF. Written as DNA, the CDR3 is TGTGCCAGCAGCTTAGAAGCAAACCCTTCCTACGAGCAGTACTTC. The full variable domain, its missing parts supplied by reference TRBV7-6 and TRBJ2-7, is GAGVSQSPRYKVTKRGQDVALRCDPISGHVSLYWYRQALGQGPEFLTYFNYEAQQDKSGLPNDRFSAERPEGSISTLTIQRTEQRDSAMYRCASSLEANPSYEQYFGPGTRLTVT.

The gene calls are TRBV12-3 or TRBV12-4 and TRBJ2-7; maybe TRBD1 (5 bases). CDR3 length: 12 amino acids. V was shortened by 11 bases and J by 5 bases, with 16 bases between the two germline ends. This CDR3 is CACARTKNEQYF. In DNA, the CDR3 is TGTGCCTGTGCAAGGACAAAAAACGAGCAGTACTTC.

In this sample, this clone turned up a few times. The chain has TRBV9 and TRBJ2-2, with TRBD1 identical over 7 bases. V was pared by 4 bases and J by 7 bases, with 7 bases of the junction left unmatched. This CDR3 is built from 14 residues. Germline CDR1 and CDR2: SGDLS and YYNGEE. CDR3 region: CASSPRQGHGELFF. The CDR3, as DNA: TGTGCCAGCAGCCCCCGACAGGGCCACGGGGAGCTGTTTTTT.

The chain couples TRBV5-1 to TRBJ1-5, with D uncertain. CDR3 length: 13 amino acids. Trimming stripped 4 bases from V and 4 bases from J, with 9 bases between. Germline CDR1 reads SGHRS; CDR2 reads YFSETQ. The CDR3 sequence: CASSAGLNQPQHF. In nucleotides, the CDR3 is TGCGCCAGCAGCGCGGGCCTAAATCAGCCCCAGCATTTT.

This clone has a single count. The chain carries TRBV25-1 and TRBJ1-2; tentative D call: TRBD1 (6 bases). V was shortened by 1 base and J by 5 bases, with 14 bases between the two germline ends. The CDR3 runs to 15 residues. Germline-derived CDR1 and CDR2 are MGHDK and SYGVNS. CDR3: CASSEWVQGTYGYTF. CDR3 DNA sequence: TGTGCCAGCAGTGAATGGGTACAGGGCACGTATGGCTACACCTTC.

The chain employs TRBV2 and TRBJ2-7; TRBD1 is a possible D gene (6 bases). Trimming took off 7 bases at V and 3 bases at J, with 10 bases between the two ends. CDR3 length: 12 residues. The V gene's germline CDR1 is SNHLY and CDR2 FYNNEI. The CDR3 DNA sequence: TGTGCCAGCAAGCAGGGGATCTACGAGCAGTACTTC. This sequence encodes CASKQGIYEQYF.

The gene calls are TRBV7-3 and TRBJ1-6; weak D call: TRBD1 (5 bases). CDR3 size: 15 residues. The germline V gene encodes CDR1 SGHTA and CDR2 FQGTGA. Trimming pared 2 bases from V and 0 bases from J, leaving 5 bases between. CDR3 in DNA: TGTGCCAGCAGCTTAGACAGCTCCTATAATTCACCCCTCCACTTT. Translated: CASSLDSSYNSPLHF.

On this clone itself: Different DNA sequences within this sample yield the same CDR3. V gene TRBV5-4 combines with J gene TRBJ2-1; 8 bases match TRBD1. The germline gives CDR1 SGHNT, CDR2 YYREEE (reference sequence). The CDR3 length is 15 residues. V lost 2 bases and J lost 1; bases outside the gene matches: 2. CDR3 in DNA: TGTGCCAGCAGCTTAGACAGGGGTTCCTACAATGAGCAGTTCTTC. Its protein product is CASSLDRGSYNEQFF.

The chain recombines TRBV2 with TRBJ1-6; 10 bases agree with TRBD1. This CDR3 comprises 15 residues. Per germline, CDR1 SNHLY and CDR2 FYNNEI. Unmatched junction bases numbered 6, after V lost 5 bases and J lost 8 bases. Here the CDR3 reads CASSPTGGLYSPLHF. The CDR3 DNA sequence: TGTGCCAGCAGTCCGACAGGGGGCCTGTATTCACCCCTCCACTTT.

CDR3 nucleotide sequence: TGTGCCAGCAGTTACGATGACTCGCATACCTACGAGCAGTACTTC. This sequence encodes CASSYDDSHTYEQYF. This chain joins TRBV6-5 and TRBJ2-7; D unclear. The CDR3 has 15 residues. V dropped 2 bases and J dropped 2 bases, with 13 bases sitting between them. Germline CDR1 is MNHEY and CDR2 is SVGAGI.

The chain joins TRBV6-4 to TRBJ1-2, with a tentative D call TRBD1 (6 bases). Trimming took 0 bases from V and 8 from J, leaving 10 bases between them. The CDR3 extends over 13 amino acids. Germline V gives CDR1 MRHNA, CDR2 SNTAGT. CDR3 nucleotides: TGTGCCAGCAGTGACTCGGGCAGGGGAGGCTACACCTTC. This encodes CASSDSGRGGYTF.

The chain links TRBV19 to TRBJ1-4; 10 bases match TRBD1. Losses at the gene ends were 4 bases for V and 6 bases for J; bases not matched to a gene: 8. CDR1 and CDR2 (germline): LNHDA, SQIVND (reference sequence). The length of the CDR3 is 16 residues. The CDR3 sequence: CASSRESGTGDEKLFF. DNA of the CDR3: TGTGCCAGTAGTAGGGAGAGTGGGACAGGGGATGAAAAACTGTTTTTT.

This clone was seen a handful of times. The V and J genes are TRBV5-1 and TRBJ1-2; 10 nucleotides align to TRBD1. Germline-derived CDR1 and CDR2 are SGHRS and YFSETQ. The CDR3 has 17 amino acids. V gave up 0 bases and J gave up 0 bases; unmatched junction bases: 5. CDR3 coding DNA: TGCGCCAGCAGCTTGGGACAGGGGGCGACCTCTAACTATGGCTACACCTTC. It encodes CASSLGQGATSNYGYTF.

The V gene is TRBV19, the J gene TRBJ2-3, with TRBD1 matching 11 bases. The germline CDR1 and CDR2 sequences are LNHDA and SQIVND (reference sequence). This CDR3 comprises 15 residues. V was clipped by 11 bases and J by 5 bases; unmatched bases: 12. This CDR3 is CAVDRGRGGEDTQYF. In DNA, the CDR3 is TGTGCCGTGGACAGGGGGCGCGGGGGGGAAGATACGCAGTATTTT.

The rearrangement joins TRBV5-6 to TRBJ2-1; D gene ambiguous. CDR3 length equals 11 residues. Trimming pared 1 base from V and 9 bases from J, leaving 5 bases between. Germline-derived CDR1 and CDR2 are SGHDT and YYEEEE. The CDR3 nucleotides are TGTGCCAGCAGCTTGCGGGTTGAGCAGTTCTTC. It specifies CASSLRVEQFF.

The DNA for the CDR3 is TGTGCCAGCAGCCCCTCCAGGGGCACTGAAGCTTTCTTT. Translating it yields CASSPSRGTEAFF. The gene calls are TRBV9 and TRBJ1-1; a weak D match, TRBD1 (6 bases). V gave up 4 bases and J gave up 4 bases, with 11 bases separating them. CDR1 SGDLS and CDR2 YYNGEE come from the germline V gene. This CDR3 has 13 residues.

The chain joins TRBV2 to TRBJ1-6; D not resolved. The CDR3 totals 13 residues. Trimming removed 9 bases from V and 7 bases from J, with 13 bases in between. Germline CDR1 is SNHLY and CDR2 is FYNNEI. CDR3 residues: CASGPVPNSPLHF. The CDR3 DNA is TGTGCCAGTGGGCCCGTGCCCAATTCACCCCTCCACTTT.

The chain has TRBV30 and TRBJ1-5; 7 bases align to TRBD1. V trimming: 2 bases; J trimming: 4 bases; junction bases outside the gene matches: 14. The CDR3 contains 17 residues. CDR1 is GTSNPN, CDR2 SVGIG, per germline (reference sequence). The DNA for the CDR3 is TGTGCCTGGAGTCCACCCGGGACAGCCTTAAGGAATCAGCCCCAGCATTTT. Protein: CAWSPPGTALRNQPQHF.

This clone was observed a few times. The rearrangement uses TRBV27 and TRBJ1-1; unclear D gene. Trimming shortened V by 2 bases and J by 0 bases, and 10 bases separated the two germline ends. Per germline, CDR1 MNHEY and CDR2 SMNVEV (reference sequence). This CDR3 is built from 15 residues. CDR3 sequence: CASSLEPDLNTEAFF. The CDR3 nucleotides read TGTGCCAGCAGTTTAGAGCCAGACTTGAACACTGAAGCTTTCTTT.

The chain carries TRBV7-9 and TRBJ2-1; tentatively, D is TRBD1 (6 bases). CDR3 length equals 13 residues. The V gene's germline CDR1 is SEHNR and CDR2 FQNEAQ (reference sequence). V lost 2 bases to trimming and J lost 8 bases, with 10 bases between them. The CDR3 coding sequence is TGTGCCAGCAGCTTAACAGGGTACGATGAGCAGTTCTTC. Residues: CASSLTGYDEQFF.